The 30 T cell receptor beta chains given below trace back to one sample, sequenced in a study of multiple sclerosis patients with progressive multifocal leukoencephalopathy. Assay used: immunoSEQ multiplex PCR; TCRdb lists only in-frame clones, some missing. The sample yields 25,000 to 30,000 clones, roughly 91% seen once. The time point was: before natalizumab initiation. Material for sequencing was PBMCs. The receptors here all came from a human donor with multiple sclerosis.

Details on this clone: Compared with germline, one end of the junction differs, possibly owing to a read error. The chain employs TRBV2 and TRBJ2-2, with no clear D. The CDR3 contains 13 residues. The germline CDR1 and CDR2 sequences are SNHLY and FYNNEI. CDR3 sequence: CASREDVAGELFF. CDR3 bases: TGTGCCAGCAGGGAAGACGTGGCCGGGGAGCTGTTTTTT.

V usage is TRBV5-6 and J usage is TRBJ2-2, with D uncertain. The CDR3 is 18 amino acids. Trimming shortened V by 3 bases and J by 5 bases, and 23 bases separated the two germline ends. Per the germline V gene, CDR1 is SGHDT and CDR2 is YYEEEE. CDR3 protein: CASSSNHAADRRTGELFF. In nucleotides, the CDR3 is TGTGCCAGCAGCTCCAATCACGCAGCCGACCGGAGAACCGGGGAGCTGTTTTTT.

This clone was detected once. The chain is built from TRBV6-6 and TRBJ1-5; unclear D gene. Trimming shortened V by 0 bases and J by 1 base, and 10 bases separated the two germline ends. This CDR3 is built from 16 residues. CDR1 is MNHNY, CDR2 SVGAGI, per germline (reference sequence). CDR3 bases: TGTGCCAGCAGTTACTCGGGTGGACCGAGCAATCAGCCCCAGCATTTT. Its protein product is CASSYSGGPSNQPQHF.

V and J are TRBV28 and TRBJ2-5; weak D call: TRBD1 (6 bases). The CDR3 loop spans 14 amino acids. V shed 3 bases and J shed 4 bases, with 12 bases lying between them. Germline V lookup: CDR1 MDHEN, CDR2 SYDVKM. DNA of the CDR3: TGTGCCAGCAGTTTCATAACAGGGTTAGAGACCCAGTACTTC. It encodes CASSFITGLETQYF.

This chain connects TRBV30 to TRBJ2-5; D may be TRBD1 or TRBD2 (5 bases each). With 0 bases removed from V and 7 bases from J, the gap between germline ends came to 9 bases. CDR3 size: 12 residues. Germline V gene lookup returns CDR1 GTSNPN and CDR2 SVGIG (reference sequence). CDR3 region: CAWSVKGTTQYF. The CDR3 DNA sequence: TGTGCCTGGAGTGTAAAAGGGACGACCCAGTACTTC.

This clone came up once. The gene calls are TRBV10-3 and TRBJ2-1; possibly TRBD1 for D (5 bases). Germline loops: CDR1 ENHRY, CDR2 SYGVKD. The CDR3 has 13 amino acids. The V and J ends lost 7 bases and 8 bases respectively, with 15 bases between them. The CDR3 DNA follows: TGTGCCATCAACCCCACGGCAGGGCATGAGCAGTTCTTC. Translation gives CAINPTAGHEQFF.

V is TRBV9 and J is TRBJ2-5; 7 positions match TRBD1. This CDR3 region has 14 residues. Germline assignment: CDR1 SGDLS and CDR2 YYNGEE. Trimming at V came to 4 bases and at J to 5 bases, leaving 8 bases not matched to a gene. The CDR3 nucleotides read TGTGCCAGCAGCCAGGCAGGGGGAAGGGAGACCCAGTACTTC. Translation gives CASSQAGGRETQYF.

This chain links TRBV9 with TRBJ2-5, with 7 positions matching TRBD2. Gene TRBJ2-7 matches the end of the DNA better, so the J call may be wrong. The CDR3 length is 15 residues. Germline CDR1 and CDR2: SGDLS and YYNGEE. The CDR3 DNA follows: TGTGCCAGCAGCGTAGGGCAGGGAGGGACCTACGAGCAGTACTTC. Amino acid sequence: CASSVGQGGTYEQYF.

This chain connects TRBV4-1 to TRBJ2-3; the D gene could be TRBD1 or TRBD2 (6 bases each). Per germline, CDR1 MGHRA and CDR2 YSYEKL. V was cut by 0 bases and J by 5 bases, with 15 bases left in between. The CDR3 runs to 16 residues. As DNA, the CDR3 is TGCGCCAGCAGCCAAGATAGGGGGGTAGTGGGAGATACGCAGTATTTT. Its translation is CASSQDRGVVGDTQYF.

The genes are TRBV27 and TRBJ1-2, with TRBD1 matching 10 bases. Trimming cost V 5 bases and J 8 bases; bases outside gene matches: 8. The CDR3 is 14 amino acids. CDR1 and CDR2 (germline): MNHEY, SMNVEV (reference sequence). The CDR3 nucleotides are TGTGCCAGCAGTGATAGACAGGGGGCGGGAGGCTACACCTTC. This encodes CASSDRQGAGGYTF.

The chain couples TRBV7-6 to TRBJ2-2; 8 bases align to TRBD1. The CDR3 runs 15 residues. V gave up 7 bases and J gave up 4 bases; unmatched junction bases: 8. Germline CDR1 SGHVS, CDR2 FNYEAQ. The CDR3: CASTQRQGFTGELFF. DNA for the CDR3: TGTGCCAGCACCCAACGACAGGGGTTCACCGGGGAGCTGTTTTTT.

This rearrangement joins TRBV29-1 to TRBJ1-6; 8 nucleotides match TRBD1. The CDR3 totals 15 residues. V lost 5 bases and J lost 7; bases outside the gene matches: 10. Germline CDR1 SQVTM, CDR2 ANQGSEA. This chain's CDR3 is CSVKTGGRANSPLHF. DNA of the CDR3: TGCAGCGTTAAAACAGGGGGGCGAGCGAATTCACCCCTCCACTTT.

This clone was seen a single time. The CDR3 here is CASSSGRTQETQYF. The CDR3 nucleotides read TGTGCCAGCAGTTCCGGACGGACCCAAGAGACCCAGTACTTC. The gene calls are TRBV11-2 and TRBJ2-5, with D unresolved. The CDR3 spans 14 residues. Deletions cut 6 bases from V and 1 base from J, with 12 bases between. Looked up from germline, CDR1 is SGHAT and CDR2 is FQNNGV.

The chain is built from TRBV18 and TRBJ1-4; tentatively, D is TRBD1 (5 bases). Germline assignment: CDR1 KGHSH and CDR2 LQKENI. The CDR3 loop spans 15 amino acids. The germline V and J ends were trimmed by 3 bases and 0 bases, with 8 bases remaining between them. For the CDR3, the DNA is TGTGCCAGCTCACCTCAGACAGCAACTAATGAAAAACTGTTTTTT. Amino acid sequence: CASSPQTATNEKLFF.

The chain combines TRBV2 with TRBJ2-7, with D possibly matching TRBD2 (5 bases). The CDR3 loop spans 13 amino acids. Germline-derived CDR1 and CDR2 are SNHLY and FYNNEI. With 8 bases removed from V and 1 base from J, the gap between germline ends came to 12 bases. This chain's CDR3 is CASERTDSYEQYF. CDR3 coding DNA: TGTGCCAGCGAGCGGACGGATTCCTACGAGCAGTACTTC.

The rearrangement joins TRBV10-1 to TRBJ2-5, with D unresolved. Trimming left V 3 bases short and J 6 bases short, with 11 bases between. CDR3 length equals 13 residues. Germline CDR1 WNHNN, CDR2 SYGVQD (reference sequence). CDR3 DNA sequence: TGCGCCAGCAGTGAAAATGCCCGGAAGACCCAGTACTTC. Amino acid sequence: CASSENARKTQYF.

This chain connects TRBV19 to TRBJ1-4; D call uncertain. The V end lost 6 bases, the J end lost 5 bases, and 4 bases lay between the germline ends. Germline V gives CDR1 LNHDA, CDR2 SQIVND (reference sequence). The CDR3 runs to 11 residues. CDR3 DNA sequence: TGTGCCAGTAGGGGCAATGAAAAACTGTTTTTT. This codes for CASRGNEKLFF.

This chain joins TRBV27 and TRBJ2-5; the D gene is possibly TRBD2 (6 bases). The germline V gene has CDR1 MNHEY and CDR2 SMNVEV (reference sequence). There are 13 residues in the CDR3. V was cut by 3 bases and J by 9 bases, with 14 bases left in between. DNA of the CDR3: TGTGCCAGCAGTTTGATCCGCGGGGAGGCCCAGTACTTC. Residues: CASSLIRGEAQYF.

V usage is TRBV6-5 and J usage is TRBJ1-2; 9 bases are a match to TRBD1. CDR3 length equals 14 residues. Germline V lookup: CDR1 MNHEY, CDR2 SVGAGI. V shed 2 bases, J shed 9 bases, and the junction held 7 bases outside the gene matches. The DNA of the CDR3 is TGTGCCAGCAGTTACGGACTCACAGGGGGCAGCTACACCTTC. Residues: CASSYGLTGGSYTF.

V is TRBV5-1 and J is TRBJ2-5, with 13 bases identical to TRBD2. The CDR3 is 17 amino acids. The J segment lost 5 bases and the V segment lost 0 bases, leaving 7 bases of the junction unmatched. CDR1 and CDR2 from the germline V gene are SGHRS and YFSETQ. The CDR3 loop reads CASSLELTSGGRETQYF. The CDR3 region has the DNA TGCGCCAGCAGCTTGGAGCTGACTAGCGGGGGGCGGGAGACCCAGTACTTC.

V gene TRBV2 combines with J gene TRBJ1-2, with TRBD1 matching over 7 bases. The CDR3 has 18 residues. Germline V lookup: CDR1 SNHLY, CDR2 FYNNEI. After removal of 1 base from V and 1 base from J, the junction contained 12 bases not matched to a gene. The CDR3 DNA is TGTGCCAGCAGTGAAGGAGGACAGGCTAGCACTCTTAACTATGGCTACACCTTC. This codes for CASSEGGQASTLNYGYTF. Combining the CDR3 with reference TRBV2 and TRBJ1-2 gives the whole variable domain EPEVTQTPSHQVTQMGQEVILRCVPISNHLYFYWYRQILGQKVEFLVSFYNNEISEKSEIFDDQFSVERPDGSNFTLKIRSTKLEDSAMYFCASSEGGQASTLNYGYTFGSGTRLTVV.

The chain combines TRBV5-4 with TRBJ2-1; possible D gene TRBD2, 6 bases. The CDR3 is made up of 16 amino acids. Between the trimmed V and J ends, which lost 4 bases and 0 bases, there was a span of 14 bases. Germline V gene sequence: CDR1 SGHNT, CDR2 YYREEE (reference sequence). The CDR3 is CASSGGGVSSYNEQFF. The DNA for the CDR3 is TGTGCCAGCAGCGGAGGCGGGGTTAGCTCCTACAATGAGCAGTTCTTC.

The J gene is TRBJ1-3, the V gene TRBV18, with D unresolved. V lost 3 bases and J 0 bases, leaving 9 bases between the germline ends. The CDR3 contains 15 residues. Germline V lookup: CDR1 KGHSH, CDR2 LQKENI. As DNA, the CDR3 is TGTGCCAGCTCACCCCAAAGCGTCTCTGGAAACACCATATATTTT. It translates to CASSPQSVSGNTIYF. The full variable domain, rest sourced from reference TRBV18 and TRBJ1-3, is NAGVMQNPRHLVRRRGQEARLRCSPMKGHSHVYWYRQLPEEGLKFMVYLQKENIIDESGMPKERFSAEFPKEGPSILRIQQVVRGDSAAYFCASSPQSVSGNTIYFGEGSWLTVV.

The chain couples TRBV4-1 to TRBJ2-2, with D possibly being TRBD1 (5 bases). Germline V gene lookup returns CDR1 MGHRA and CDR2 YSYEKL. V was clipped by 3 bases and J by 4 bases, with 21 bases between them. This CDR3 contains 18 residues. The CDR3 loop is CASSHLRYRSPGTGELFF. CDR3 bases: TGCGCCAGCAGCCACCTAAGATACAGGTCACCGGGCACCGGGGAGCTGTTTTTT.

The V and J genes are TRBV15 and TRBJ1-4; D gene unclear. Germline lookup yields CDR1 LNHNV and CDR2 YYDKDF (reference sequence). The CDR3 has 14 residues. Deletions cut 5 bases from V and 12 bases from J, with 19 bases between. The CDR3 DNA reads as TGTGCCACCAGCCGCAGGTGGGGTCACGGGGAACTGTTTTTT. This gives the protein CATSRRWGHGELFF.

This clone came up once. This sequence joins TRBV19 and TRBJ2-2; D is perhaps TRBD1 (6 bases). V lost 4 bases to trimming and J lost 5 bases, with 11 bases between them. The CDR3 consists of 14 residues. Germline lookup yields CDR1 LNHDA and CDR2 SQIVND (reference sequence). The CDR3 reads CASSNIQGTGELFF. Written as DNA, the CDR3 is TGTGCCAGTAGTAACATACAGGGTACCGGGGAGCTGTTTTTT.

This chain uses TRBV6-6 with TRBJ1-3; 8 bases map to TRBD1. The CDR3 is made up of 16 amino acids. The V gene's germline CDR1 is MNHNY and CDR2 SVGAGI (reference sequence). V was clipped by 4 bases and J by 2 bases; unmatched bases: 7. The CDR3 coding sequence is TGTGCCAGCAGTTTAGGACAGGGACGAGCTGGAAACACCATATATTTT. Its translation is CASSLGQGRAGNTIYF.

This clone was observed once. V gene TRBV30 combines with J gene TRBJ1-2, with a tentative D call TRBD1 (5 bases). This CDR3 is built from 13 residues. The germline V gene encodes CDR1 GTSNPN and CDR2 SVGIG (reference sequence). Deletions cut 4 bases from V and 7 bases from J, with 16 bases between. This CDR3 reads CAWTRGEASGYTF. In DNA form, the CDR3 reads TGTGCCTGGACTAGGGGAGAGGCTAGTGGCTACACCTTC.

This chain connects TRBV15 to TRBJ1-3; 8 bases map to TRBD1. Germline-derived CDR1 and CDR2 are LNHNV and YYDKDF (reference sequence). V shed 5 bases and J 0 bases; nucleotides not matched to a gene: 6. The CDR3 loop spans 16 amino acids. CDR3 sequence (DNA): TGTGCCACCAGCCCTCGGGACAGGAGCTCTGGAAACACCATATATTTT. This encodes CATSPRDRSSGNTIYF.

The chain employs TRBV11-2 and TRBJ2-7, with 8 nucleotides matching TRBD2. The CDR3 sequence is 14 residues long. Germline CDR1 is SGHAT and CDR2 is FQNNGV. J was trimmed by 3 bases and V by 4 bases; bases with no gene match: 5. DNA for the CDR3: TGTGCCAGCAGCTCATTAGCGGGGTTCTACGAGCAGTACTTC. Its translation: CASSSLAGFYEQYF.